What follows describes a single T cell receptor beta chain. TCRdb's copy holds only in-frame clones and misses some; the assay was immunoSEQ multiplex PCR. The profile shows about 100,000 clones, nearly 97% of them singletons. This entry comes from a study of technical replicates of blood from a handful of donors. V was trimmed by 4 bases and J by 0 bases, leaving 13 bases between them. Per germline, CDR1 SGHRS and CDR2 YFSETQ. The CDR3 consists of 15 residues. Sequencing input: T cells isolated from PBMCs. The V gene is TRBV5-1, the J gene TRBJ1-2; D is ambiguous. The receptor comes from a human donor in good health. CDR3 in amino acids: CASSPREDTNYGYTF. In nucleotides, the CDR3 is TGCGCCAGCAGCCCCCGGGAAGATACTAACTATGGCTACACCTTC.